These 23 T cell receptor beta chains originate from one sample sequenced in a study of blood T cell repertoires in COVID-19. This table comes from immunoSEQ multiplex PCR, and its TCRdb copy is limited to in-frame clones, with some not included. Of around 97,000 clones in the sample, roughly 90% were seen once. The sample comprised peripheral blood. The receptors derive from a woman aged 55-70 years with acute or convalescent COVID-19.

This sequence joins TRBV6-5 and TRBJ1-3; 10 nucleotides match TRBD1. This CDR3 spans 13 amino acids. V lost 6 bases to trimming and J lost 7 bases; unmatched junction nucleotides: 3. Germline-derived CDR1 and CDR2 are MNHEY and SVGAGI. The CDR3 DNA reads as TGTGCCAGCAGGGACAGGGGGAGGAACACCATATATTTT. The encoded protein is CASRDRGRNTIYF.

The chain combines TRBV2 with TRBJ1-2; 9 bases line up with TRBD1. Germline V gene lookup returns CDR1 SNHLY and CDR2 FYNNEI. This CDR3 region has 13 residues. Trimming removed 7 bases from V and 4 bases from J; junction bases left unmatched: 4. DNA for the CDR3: TGTGCCAGCACCCCGACAGGGGGCTATGGCTACACCTTC. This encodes CASTPTGGYGYTF.

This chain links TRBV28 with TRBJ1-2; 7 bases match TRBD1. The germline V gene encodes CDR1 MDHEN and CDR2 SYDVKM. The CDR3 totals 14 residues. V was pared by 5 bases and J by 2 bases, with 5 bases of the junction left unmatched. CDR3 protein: CASSTGVDNYGYTF. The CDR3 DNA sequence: TGTGCCAGCAGTACAGGGGTTGACAACTATGGCTACACCTTC.

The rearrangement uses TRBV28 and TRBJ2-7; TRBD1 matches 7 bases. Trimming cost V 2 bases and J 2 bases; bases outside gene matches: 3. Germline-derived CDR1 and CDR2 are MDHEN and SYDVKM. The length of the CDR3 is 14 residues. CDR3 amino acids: CASSLGQEAYEQYF. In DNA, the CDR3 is TGTGCCAGCAGTTTAGGACAGGAGGCCTACGAGCAGTACTTC.

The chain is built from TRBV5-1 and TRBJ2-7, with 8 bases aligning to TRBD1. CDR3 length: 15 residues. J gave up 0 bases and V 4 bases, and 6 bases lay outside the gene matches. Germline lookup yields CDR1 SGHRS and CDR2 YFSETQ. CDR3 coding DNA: TGCGCCAGCAGCGGAACGACAGGGGTCTCCTACGAGCAGTACTTC. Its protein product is CASSGTTGVSYEQYF.

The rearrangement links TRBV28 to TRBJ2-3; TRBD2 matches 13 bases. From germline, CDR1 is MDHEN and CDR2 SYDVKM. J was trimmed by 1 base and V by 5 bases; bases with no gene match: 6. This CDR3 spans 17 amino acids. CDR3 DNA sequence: TGTGCCAGCAGTCCAATCGGACTAGCGGGAGGCACAGATACGCAGTATTTT. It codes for CASSPIGLAGGTDTQYF.

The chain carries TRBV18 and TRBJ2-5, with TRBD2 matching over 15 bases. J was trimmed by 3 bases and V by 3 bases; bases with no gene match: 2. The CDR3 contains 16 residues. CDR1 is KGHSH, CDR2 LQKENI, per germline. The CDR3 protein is CASSPGLAGGKETQYF. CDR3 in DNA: TGTGCCAGCTCACCCGGACTAGCGGGAGGGAAAGAGACCCAGTACTTC.

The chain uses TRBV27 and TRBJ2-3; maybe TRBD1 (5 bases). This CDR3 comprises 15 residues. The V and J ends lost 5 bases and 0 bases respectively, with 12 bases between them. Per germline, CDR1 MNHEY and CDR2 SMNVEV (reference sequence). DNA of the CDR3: TGTGCCAGCAGTCGCAGGGCCCTTAGCACAGATACGCAGTATTTT. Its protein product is CASSRRALSTDTQYF.

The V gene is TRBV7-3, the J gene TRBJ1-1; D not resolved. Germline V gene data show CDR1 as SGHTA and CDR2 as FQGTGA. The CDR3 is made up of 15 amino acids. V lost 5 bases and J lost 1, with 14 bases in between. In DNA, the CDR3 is TGTGCCAGCAGCGTAAAGGACTCCCCGAACACTGAAGCTTTCTTT. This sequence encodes CASSVKDSPNTEAFF.

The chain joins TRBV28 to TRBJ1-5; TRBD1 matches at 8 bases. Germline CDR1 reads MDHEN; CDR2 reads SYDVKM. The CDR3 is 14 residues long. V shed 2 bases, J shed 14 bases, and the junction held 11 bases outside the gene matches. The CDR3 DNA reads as TGTGCCAGCAGTTTAGGGGGGCAGGGGGCTCCCAAGCATTTT. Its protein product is CASSLGGQGAPKHF.

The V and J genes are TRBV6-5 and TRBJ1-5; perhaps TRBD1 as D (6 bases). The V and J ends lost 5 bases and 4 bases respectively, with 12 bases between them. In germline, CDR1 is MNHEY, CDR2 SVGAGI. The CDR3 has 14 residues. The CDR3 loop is CASSRGTLNQPQHF. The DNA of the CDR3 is TGTGCCAGCAGTAGGGGGACCCTAAATCAGCCCCAGCATTTT.

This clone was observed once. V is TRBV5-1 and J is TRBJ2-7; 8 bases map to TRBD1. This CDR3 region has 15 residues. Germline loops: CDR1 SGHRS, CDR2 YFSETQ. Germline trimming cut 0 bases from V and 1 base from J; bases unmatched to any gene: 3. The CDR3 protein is CASSLGGTGSYEQYV. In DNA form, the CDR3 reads TGCGCCAGCAGCTTGGGGGGGACAGGTTCCTACGAGCAGTACGTC.

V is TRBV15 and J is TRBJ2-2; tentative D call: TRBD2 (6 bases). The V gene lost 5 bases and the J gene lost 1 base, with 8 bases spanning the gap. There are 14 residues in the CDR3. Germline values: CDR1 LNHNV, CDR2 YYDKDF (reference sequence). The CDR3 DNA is TGTGCCACCAGCTCAGCGGGGAACACCGGGGAGCTGTTTTTT. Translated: CATSSAGNTGELFF. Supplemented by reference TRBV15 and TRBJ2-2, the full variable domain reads DAMVIQNPRYQVTQFGKPVTLSCSQTLNHNVMYWYQQKSSQAPKLLFHYYDKDFNNEADTPDNFQSRRPNTSFCFLDIRSPGLGDTAMYLCATSSAGNTGELFFGEGSRLTVL.

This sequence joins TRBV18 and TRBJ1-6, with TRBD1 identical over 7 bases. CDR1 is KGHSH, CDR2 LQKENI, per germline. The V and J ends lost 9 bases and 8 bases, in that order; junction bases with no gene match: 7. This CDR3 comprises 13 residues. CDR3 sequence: CASSGTADSPLHF. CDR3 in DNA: TGTGCCAGTTCTGGGACAGCGGATTCACCCCTCCACTTT.

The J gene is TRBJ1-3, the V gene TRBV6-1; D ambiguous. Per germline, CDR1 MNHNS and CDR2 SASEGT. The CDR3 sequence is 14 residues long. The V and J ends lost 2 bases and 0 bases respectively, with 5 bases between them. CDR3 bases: TGTGCCAGCAGTGAAACCGGCTCTGGAAACACCATATATTTT. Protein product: CASSETGSGNTIYF.

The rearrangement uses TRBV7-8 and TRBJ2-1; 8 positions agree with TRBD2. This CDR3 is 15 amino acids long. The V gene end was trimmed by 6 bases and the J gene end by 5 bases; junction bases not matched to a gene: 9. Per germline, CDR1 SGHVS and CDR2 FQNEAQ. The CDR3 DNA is TGTGCCAGCAGTCAAGCACTAGCGGTACACAATGAGCAGTTCTTC. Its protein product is CASSQALAVHNEQFF.

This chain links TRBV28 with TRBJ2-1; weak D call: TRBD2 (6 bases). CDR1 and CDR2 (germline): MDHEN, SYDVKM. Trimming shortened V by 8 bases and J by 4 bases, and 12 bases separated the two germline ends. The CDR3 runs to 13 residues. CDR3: CASGGRGYNEQFF. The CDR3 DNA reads TGTGCCAGCGGGGGTCGGGGGTACAATGAGCAGTTCTTC.

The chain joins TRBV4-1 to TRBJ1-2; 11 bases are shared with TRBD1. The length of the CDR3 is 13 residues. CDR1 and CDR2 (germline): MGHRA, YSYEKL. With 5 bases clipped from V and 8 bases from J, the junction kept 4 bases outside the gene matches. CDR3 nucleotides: TGCGCCAGCAGCGAGGACAGGGGGCTAGGCTACACCTTC. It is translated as CASSEDRGLGYTF.

The CDR3 DNA reads as TGTGCCAGCGGAATTCAGGGGCTGAGCTATGGCTACACCTTC. Its protein is CASGIQGLSYGYTF. V usage is TRBV6-5 and J usage is TRBJ1-2; the D gene is possibly TRBD1 (6 bases). Trimming cost V 8 bases and J 4 bases, with 17 bases left between them. The CDR3 has 14 amino acids. Germline V gene sequence: CDR1 MNHEY, CDR2 SVGAGI.

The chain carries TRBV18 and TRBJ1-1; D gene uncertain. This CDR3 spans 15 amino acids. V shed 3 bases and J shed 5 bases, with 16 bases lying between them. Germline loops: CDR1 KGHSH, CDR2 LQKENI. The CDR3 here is CASSPERWTSTEAFF. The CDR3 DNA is TGTGCCAGCTCACCGGAACGCTGGACTTCTACTGAAGCTTTCTTT.

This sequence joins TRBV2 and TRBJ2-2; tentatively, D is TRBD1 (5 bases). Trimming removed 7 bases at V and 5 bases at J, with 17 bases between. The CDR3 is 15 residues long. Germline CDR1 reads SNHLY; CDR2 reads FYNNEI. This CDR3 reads CASKINQRGTGELFF. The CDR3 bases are TGTGCCAGCAAGATTAATCAAAGGGGAACCGGGGAGCTGTTTTTT.

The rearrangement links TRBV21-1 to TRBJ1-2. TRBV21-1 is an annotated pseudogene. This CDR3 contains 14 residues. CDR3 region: CAGKGGRQTWGYTF. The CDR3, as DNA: TGTGCCGGGAAGGGGGGGCGTCAGACTTGGGGCTACACCTTC.

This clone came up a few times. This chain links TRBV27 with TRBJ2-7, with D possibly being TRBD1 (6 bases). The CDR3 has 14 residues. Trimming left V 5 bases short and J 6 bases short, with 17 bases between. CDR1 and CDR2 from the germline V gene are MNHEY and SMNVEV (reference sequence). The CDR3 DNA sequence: TGTGCCAGCAGTCCCCGGCCCACAGGGTTCGAGCAGTACTTC. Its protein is CASSPRPTGFEQYF.